The entry below describes one T cell receptor beta chain. The sample originates from a study of cytomegalovirus exposure and HLA in healthy donors. Primers for the PCR totalled 60 Vbeta and 13 Jbeta. Some clones are missing from TCRdb's copy, which holds only in-frame ones; the method was immunoSEQ multiplex PCR. Its listing shows around 31,000 clones. This CDR3 has 13 amino acids. Trimming cost V 7 bases and J 6 bases, with 15 bases left between them. Germline V gene lookup returns CDR1 MDHEN and CDR2 SYDVKM. Material: PBMCs. This chain uses TRBV28 with TRBJ1-2; D not certain. The TCR sequence derives from a female donor in good health and CMV-seronegative. For the CDR3, the DNA is TGTGCCAGCACCACTTTGCGAGGGCATGGCTACACCTTC. Translated: CASTTLRGHGYTF.